This entry features one T cell receptor beta chain sequence. This clone's antigen is unknown. Base qualities are not provided; no much larger clone lies one nucleotide away. V is pruned by 5 bases and J by 6 bases, leaving 3 bases of the junction without a gene match. The germline V gene sets CDR1 to MGHRA and CDR2 to YSYEKL. Its CDR3 holds 13 amino acids, cysteine through phenylalanine. This entry keeps only the CDR3 DNA: 39 bases, framed from base 1. The data originate from a study of cytomegalovirus exposure and HLA in healthy donors (dated by TCRdb to the late 2010s). Looking at the study overall: An earlier analysis of approximately 640 of the donors reported approximately 290 Gb of sequence data and approximately 110 million unique TCR beta sequences from some 180 million T cells. Roughly 290 gigabases of sequencing data and tens of millions of unique TCR sequences made up an early release that covered 640 HLA-typed donors. Across roughly 420 genotyped donors of the cohort, an average of about 250,000 unique TCR beta nucleotide sequences per donor were sequenced, and around 20% of those sequences were non-productive. In an earlier analysis of a few hundred of the donors, high-throughput TCR beta sequencing was used to judge whether each TCR beta V gene segment behaved as functional or pseudogenic. Alongside the repertoire data, information on donor age, sex, ethnicity and CMV serostatus was compiled. To predict cytomegalovirus infection status, the study brought together high-throughput TCR immunosequencing, statistical association of individual TCRs with disease status, and machine learning. In addition to the first cohort of about 650 subjects, a separate validation cohort of approximately 110 different subjects was used. Typing coverage varied by locus: 629-630 donors for A, B, C, DRB1 and DQB1; approximately 560 for DQA1; over 600 for DPA1; about 450 for DPB1. All discovery cohort repertoires had been generated on a single sequencing platform. In a later genetic analysis, genome-wide SNP genotypes for about 55% of the roughly 700 donors were used, and that subset was treated as a discovery cohort. Both class I and class II loci were covered by HLA typing, at four-digit resolution. The study used immunosequencing to profile the T cell repertoires of approximately 650 subjects and linked those repertoires to cytomegalovirus serostatus. A later analysis re-examined previously published TCR beta repertoires from 500 to 700 donors and added high-resolution HLA genotyping to investigate patterns of TCR occurrence. Roughly 5 DR-DQ haplotypes were handled as single units for association and clustering, since linkage in the cohort was strong. Of the roughly 400 genotyped donors, approximately 80% were placed in the genetic ancestry cluster associated with self-reported Caucasian donors. The study aimed to test whether signatures of past pathogen exposure could be identified by cataloging public T cell receptors. In the later analysis, no new phenotypic data were used to find candidate immune exposures; instead, reliance was placed on TCR beta sequences and their occurrence across donors. Points the paper makes about the study in general: Specific HLA alleles were associated with more than 15,000 TCR beta sequences at a false discovery rate of 0.05 in a later analysis. In a later analysis, TCR association rates were found to vary across HLA loci, with the most associated TCRs seen for DRB1 alleles and the fewest for HLA-C alleles. A few of the identified cytomegalovirus-associated TCR beta chains were confirmed in vitro to be specific for cytomegalovirus antigens. Only TCR beta chains were sequenced in this cohort, and the absence of alpha or paired-chain data limited detectable features. Over 15 rarely observed V segments, including chromosome 9 orphons, were excluded from the earlier analysis of about 500 of the donors because counts were too low. A later genetic analysis associated a missense DCLRE1C variant with V-gene and J-gene trimming of TCR beta chains, and an independent cohort replicated the association. According to a later analysis, parvovirus B19, influenza, CMV and Epstein-Barr virus appeared linked to several top co-occurrence clusters. A cluster of highly shared sequence variants was judged likely to be a technical artifact of the sequencing pipeline. A later analysis found that most CMV-associated TCR beta chains appeared HLA-restricted, with HLA associations seemingly driven largely by CMV exposure. The study listed 150 to 200 TCR beta chains as associated with cytomegalovirus. In an earlier analysis of about 600 of the donors, most TCR beta V segments appeared in productive rearrangements about 90% or about 30% of the time, broadly matching IMGT annotations. Strong co-occurrence of HLA alleles, especially DR and DQ, made assigning TCR associations to individual alleles difficult. Because HLA typing was missing for some donors at each locus, association tests included only the typed subset. A further reported finding was that TCR beta sequences accurately predicted the HLA-A and HLA-B alleles for most subjects in the first cohort. The classifier was reported to diagnose cytomegalovirus status with high specificity and sensitivity in both the original and validation cohorts. Compared with equally common non-associated chains, HLA-associated TCR beta chains in a later analysis were more clonally expanded and had lower generation probabilities. In a later genetic analysis, fewer N-insertions in productive TCRs were reported among donors in an Asian-associated ancestry cluster than the roughly 700-donor mean. According to the authors, the approach could potentially be generalized to other disease states and immunological phenotypes. Some IMGT-functional V segments, including TRBV6-2 and TRBV6-3, could not be distinguished by the 87-base-pair reads and were therefore excluded. Correlated functional status among segregating V segments might be attributable to linkage disequilibrium, but an unknown experimental factor could not be ruled out. Roughly uniform sequencing depth across donors was assumed in presence/absence analyses, although this assumption may not hold. Across donors, most TCR sequences were observed very rarely, whereas some public TCRs were present in many individuals. The only immune exposure information available for the cohort was CMV serostatus.

Receptors were amplified or captured by the immunoSEQ multiplex PCR assay. For the multiplex PCR, a mixture combining 60 forward primers for TCR Vbeta segments and 13 reverse primers for TCR Jbeta segments was used. A multiplex PCR assay on genomic DNA amplified the CDR3 region of rearranged TCR beta genes. The amplified TCR beta libraries were sequenced on the Illumina HiSeq System as 87-base-pair reads. The source study handled its data this way. A later analysis tallied roughly 80 million unique TCR beta chains across the 700 or so repertoires, and approximately 11 million of those chains were shared by two or more donors. A nearest-neighbor algorithm error-corrected the raw reads and collapsed the reads into unique sequences, merging closely related sequences to remove PCR and sequencing errors. V, D and J gene segments were assigned by aligning CDR3 sequences to IMGT reference sequences. For a sequence to be retained, a match of at least six nucleotides to both a V gene segment and a J gene segment was required. Rearrangements were called productive when the CDR3 lacked stop codons and stayed in frame with V and J; all others were non-productive. CDR3 was defined by IMGT convention, running from the second conserved V-encoded cysteine to the conserved J-encoded phenylalanine. The earlier analysis of about 640 of the donors excluded any sequence lacking an unambiguous match to a single V gene segment. An earlier analysis of about 590 of the donors classified V segments as functional when productive rearrangements were above 56.7% and as segregating when the standard deviation between donors was above 5%. A statistical classification framework was built for diagnosing cytomegalovirus status from the catalog of TCR beta chain sequences. In a later analysis, TCR nucleotide sequences were compared against IMGT/GENE-DB human TR gene sequences so that V and J genes could be assigned. Using the TCRdist pipeline, a later analysis assigned CDR3 sequences along with most-parsimonious VDJ recombination scenarios. In a later analysis, each TCR beta chain was defined by its CDR3 amino acid sequence together with its V-gene family, and reads without a unique V-gene family were excluded. In a later analysis, some 600 highly shared, low-generation-probability nucleotide sequences were removed to address suspected cross-contamination and a sequencing artifact. A later analysis calculated a clonal expansion index for each public chain from normalized within-repertoire ranks of inferred template counts. In a later analysis, generation probabilities were computed using a VDJ recombination model fitted to out-of-frame rearrangements, and the results were checked against IGoR. A later analysis scored TCR-TCR, TCR-HLA and TCR-CMV co-occurrence with hypergeometric tests, applying a repertoire-size bias correction to TCR pairs. In a later analysis, false discovery rates were estimated by permuting HLA or CMV assignments 20 times. In a later analysis, co-occurring TCRs were grouped with DBSCAN, and TCRdist sequence similarity was added when clustering was performed within HLA-allele-positive subsets. For co-occurrence clustering, repertoires with fewer than 30,000 or more than 120,000 public chains were excluded, along with a handful of repertoires with anomalous nucleotide sharing. TCRdb obtained this table from immuneACCESS and retained in-frame rearrangements with V and J assigned. These tables miss some clones; where compared with another copy, unresolved V genes account for less than half of the shortfall, and the remainder is unexplained. The DNA gave D and trimming, while V, J and clone size come from that table. Within this sample are under 200,000 clones, with approximately 81% of them counted one time only. The ten top clones hold 2.1% of the sample.

The cohort comprised around 690 healthy bone marrow donors. Cohort members were all nominally healthy when sampled, although unrecorded immune exposures were likely present. The donor tested CMV seropositive and was one of the 289 seropositive cohort members. Every donor gave a peripheral blood sample, and the peripheral blood mononuclear cells from that sample were used for TCR beta sequencing. Genomic DNA was extracted from the blood cell samples with the Qiagen DNeasy Blood Extraction Kit. The sequenced material came from PBMCs. The chain employs TRBV4-1 and TRBJ2-7, with 11 central nucleotides matching TRBD1. This clonotype originated in a woman in her late teens or twenties in good health and CMV-seropositive. The CDR3 sequence is CASSRTGGIEQYF. The base sequence is TGCGCCAGCAGCAGGACAGGGGGCATCGAGCAGTACTTC.